One sample yielded the 9 T cell receptor beta chains listed below, sequenced in a study of breast tumors, draining lymph nodes, adjacent tissues. Each CDR3 protein gets one entry after TCRdb re-called the multiplex PCR reads with MiXCR. The sample consists of around 120,000 distinct CDR3 sequences, 20% of them appearing once. The lymph nodes were axillary draining lymph nodes from breast cancer patients. The sequenced sample consisted of axillary lymph node tissue. All receptors come from a female donor with breast cancer. Some clones in this sample may be carry-over from other donors' samples.

This sequence joins TRBV28 and TRBJ2-1, with D uncertain. The V gene lost 2 bases and the J gene lost 5 bases, with 13 bases spanning the gap. The germline gives CDR1 MDHEN, CDR2 SYDVKM. This CDR3 is 15 amino acids long. CDR3 bases: TGTGCCAGCAGTTTACAATTTGCTGATCACAATGAGCAGTTCTTC. Protein sequence: CASSLQFADHNEQFF.

This clonotype was observed at least ten times. This chain connects TRBV6-1 to TRBJ2-7, with TRBD2 matching over 7 bases. The V gene's germline CDR1 is MNHNS and CDR2 SASEGT. The CDR3 is 15 residues long. V gave up 6 bases and J gave up 5 bases; unmatched junction bases: 13. In DNA form, the CDR3 reads TGTGCCAGCAGCCTAAATGGCGGGGGTATCGACGAGCAGTACTTC. The encoded protein is CASSLNGGGIDEQYF.

The V call is TRBV28, the J call TRBJ1-5; TRBD1 might be the D (6 bases). Between the trimmed V and J ends, which lost 2 bases and 9 bases, there was a span of 11 bases. The CDR3 covers 13 residues. Germline V gives CDR1 MDHEN, CDR2 SYDVKM. The CDR3 sequence: CASSLGARGPQHF. The CDR3 nucleotides are TGTGCCAGCAGTTTAGGGGCCAGGGGGCCCCAGCATTTT.

The sample holds many counts of this clonotype. This chain uses TRBV6-5 with TRBJ2-7; maybe TRBD1 (6 bases). This CDR3 is 11 amino acids long. V was shortened by 7 bases and J by 12 bases, with 16 bases between the two germline ends. Per germline, CDR1 MNHEY and CDR2 SVGAGI. The CDR3 DNA follows: TGTGCCAGCACCTCGCGAGACAGGTCGTACTTC. Its translation: CASTSRDRSYF.

The table lists this clonotype with many counts. V and J are TRBV7-2 and TRBJ2-7; weak D call: TRBD2 (6 bases). The germline V gene has CDR1 SGHTA and CDR2 FQGNSA. The V gene lost 1 base and the J gene lost 2 bases, with 12 bases spanning the gap. The CDR3 length is 15 residues. DNA of the CDR3: TGTGCCAGCAGCTTAGAACTACCGGGGGCCTACGAGCAGTACTTC. It is translated as CASSLELPGAYEQYF.

This rearrangement joins TRBV7-9 to TRBJ2-4, with D possibly being TRBD1 (6 bases). The CDR3 has 13 amino acids. The germline V gene encodes CDR1 SEHNR and CDR2 FQNEAQ (reference sequence). V lost 10 bases to trimming and J lost 3 bases, with 13 bases between them. CDR3 loop: CATSDSDKNIQYF. The CDR3 region has the DNA TGTGCCACTTCGGACAGCGACAAAAACATTCAGTACTTC.

This clonotype was recorded many times. The chain has TRBV7-2 and TRBJ2-1; 10 bases match TRBD2. Germline lookup yields CDR1 SGHTA and CDR2 FQGNSA. Losses at the gene ends were 5 bases for V and 9 bases for J; bases not matched to a gene: 10. The CDR3 sequence is 15 residues long. The CDR3 spells CASSRLAGTQSEQFF. DNA for the CDR3: TGTGCCAGCAGCAGACTAGCGGGCACCCAGAGTGAGCAGTTCTTC.

This clonotype showed up many times. The chain uses TRBV20-1 and TRBJ2-5; maybe TRBD2 (7 bases). V was cut by 3 bases and J by 2 bases, with 13 bases left in between. The CDR3 totals 14 residues. CDR1 DFQATT and CDR2 SNEGSKA come from the germline V gene (reference sequence). CDR3 sequence (DNA): TGCAGTGCTAGGGGGGGGGCGGGGCAAGAGACCCAGTACTTC. This encodes CSARGGAGQETQYF.

This clonotype was seen more than once but under ten times. J is TRBJ2-5 and V is TRBV30; a possible D gene is TRBD1 (5 bases). V gave up 3 bases and J gave up 0 bases, with 8 bases separating them. The germline CDR1 and CDR2 sequences are GTSNPN and SVGIG (reference sequence). This CDR3 has 13 residues. The CDR3 here is CAWSPGNQETQYF. Written as DNA, the CDR3 is TGTGCCTGGAGCCCAGGGAACCAAGAGACCCAGTACTTC.